These 13 T cell receptor beta chains share one sample of origin, sequenced in a study of T cells after yellow fever vaccination. Using its own MiXCR run on the 5' RACE reads, TCRdb lists one record per CDR3 protein. The sample has about 300,000 distinct CDR3 sequences; around 8.6% are singletons. The sample was CD4+ T cells sorted from PBMCs, taken 5 days after the yellow fever booster vaccination. These receptors were obtained from a man aged 18 to 29 who received the YFV17D yellow fever vaccine.

This chain links TRBV9 with TRBJ1-2, with D unclear. Germline V lookup: CDR1 SGDLS, CDR2 YYNGEE. Trimming pared 1 base from V and 4 bases from J, leaving 11 bases between. This CDR3 comprises 14 residues. The CDR3 spells CASSVSPSSYGYTF. In nucleotides, the CDR3 is TGTGCCAGCAGCGTATCACCGTCATCCTATGGCTACACCTTC.

This clonotype came up many times. This chain links TRBV6-6 with TRBJ2-1, with 8 nucleotides matching TRBD2. The germline CDR1 and CDR2 sequences are MNHNY and SVGAGI (reference sequence). This CDR3 has 17 residues. V shed 4 bases, J shed 2 bases, and the junction held 10 bases outside the gene matches. CDR3 sequence (DNA): TGTGCCAGCAGTTCCCAGCGGGGGCCCCGGGCCTACAATGAGCAGTTCTTC. Its protein is CASSSQRGPRAYNEQFF.

The sample holds a few counts of this clonotype. The chain recombines TRBV12-5 with TRBJ1-1; possibly TRBD1 for D (5 bases). V lost 3 bases and J 2 bases, leaving 16 bases between the germline ends. The CDR3 has 16 residues. CDR1 is LGHNT and CDR2 is FRNRAP in the germline V gene. The CDR3 region has the DNA TGTGCTAGTGGTTTACTGGTGACAGAGAAAAACACTGAAGCTTTCTTT. It translates to CASGLLVTEKNTEAFF.

This clonotype was seen at least ten times. The chain uses TRBV11-2 and TRBJ2-7, with no clear D. The germline V gene encodes CDR1 SGHAT and CDR2 FQNNGV. V dropped 1 base and J dropped 5 bases, with 15 bases sitting between them. This CDR3 is built from 15 residues. The CDR3 DNA reads TGTGCCAGCAGCTTAGTAGGAGCCAGGATCCACGAGCAGTACTTC. Protein sequence: CASSLVGARIHEQYF.

J is TRBJ2-5 and V is TRBV7-2; no clear D gene. The CDR3 has 13 residues. Trimming removed 4 bases at V and 0 bases at J, with 6 bases between. CDR1 is SGHTA and CDR2 is FQGNSA in the germline V gene. The CDR3 loop is CASSSPYQETQYF. CDR3 nucleotide sequence: TGTGCCAGCAGCTCTCCGTACCAAGAGACCCAGTACTTC.

The genes are TRBV5-1 and TRBJ2-5; D perhaps matches TRBD2 (6 bases). V lost 3 bases and J 5 bases, leaving 17 bases between the germline ends. CDR3 length: 15 amino acids. Germline-derived CDR1 and CDR2 are SGHRS and YFSETQ. CDR3: CASSSGLLDPETQYF. CDR3 nucleotides: TGCGCCAGCAGCTCGGGACTTCTGGACCCGGAGACCCAGTACTTC.

This clonotype showed up many times. The rearrangement links TRBV10-3 to TRBJ1-6, with 8 bases aligning to TRBD1. CDR3 length: 14 residues. CDR1 ENHRY and CDR2 SYGVKD come from the germline V gene. The ends lost 6 bases at V and 10 bases at J; junction bases unmatched: 8. In DNA, the CDR3 is TGTGCCATCAGGCTGGACAGGGACGGGTCACCCCTCCACTTT. It yields the protein CAIRLDRDGSPLHF.

The chain is built from TRBV20-1 and TRBJ2-1; a weak D match, TRBD1 (5 bases). Between the trimmed V and J ends, which lost 2 bases and 9 bases, there was a span of 17 bases. Per the germline V gene, CDR1 is DFQATT and CDR2 is SNEGSKA (reference sequence). The CDR3 loop spans 14 amino acids. The CDR3 bases are TGCAGTGCTAGACCGGACATCTGGGGTGGTGAGCAGTTCTTC. This codes for CSARPDIWGGEQFF.

A few counts support this clonotype. The chain is built from TRBV18 and TRBJ1-4; TRBD1 matches 9 bases. CDR3 length: 18 residues. V lost 1 base, J lost 6 bases, and 12 bases stayed unmatched. Germline CDR1 is KGHSH and CDR2 is LQKENI. DNA for the CDR3: TGTGCCAGCTCACCACTTCCCGGGACAGGGAAGTCCTATGAAAAACTGTTTTTT. Encoded protein: CASSPLPGTGKSYEKLFF.

This clonotype was observed at least ten times. The chain employs TRBV7-2 and TRBJ2-3; TRBD2 agrees at 9 bases. Germline CDR1 reads SGHTA; CDR2 reads FQGNSA. The V gene end was trimmed by 6 bases and the J gene end by 0 bases; junction bases not matched to a gene: 4. This CDR3 spans 15 amino acids. The CDR3 DNA reads TGTGCCAGCAGTCCTGCGGGGGGGAGCACAGATACGCAGTATTTT. Its protein is CASSPAGGSTDTQYF.

This rearrangement joins TRBV7-2 to TRBJ1-2; TRBD1 matches 8 bases. This CDR3 is built from 16 residues. Germline trimming cut 4 bases from V and 4 bases from J; bases unmatched to any gene: 11. Germline V gene sequence: CDR1 SGHTA, CDR2 FQGNSA. This CDR3 is CASSSRLGQGAYGYTF. For the CDR3, the DNA is TGTGCCAGCAGCTCAAGACTAGGGCAGGGGGCCTATGGCTACACCTTC.

This clonotype was observed at least ten times. V is TRBV5-1 and J is TRBJ2-3, with unresolved D. The V gene lost 4 bases and the J gene lost 2 bases, with 8 bases spanning the gap. The CDR3 consists of 13 residues. Germline V gene data show CDR1 as SGHRS and CDR2 as YFSETQ. CDR3 in DNA: TGCGCCAGCAGCGAACCCACCACAGATACGCAGTATTTT. Its protein product is CASSEPTTDTQYF.

V gene TRBV18 combines with J gene TRBJ1-2; TRBD1 is a possible D gene (6 bases). The germline V gene has CDR1 KGHSH and CDR2 LQKENI. V dropped 2 bases and J dropped 3 bases, with 13 bases sitting between them. The CDR3 extends over 15 amino acids. The CDR3 loop reads CASSPTGSSYYGYTF. CDR3 sequence (DNA): TGTGCCAGCTCACCAACAGGGTCCTCCTACTATGGCTACACCTTC.